The entry that follows covers one TCR beta chain sequence. Antigen unknown. CDR3 length: 18 residues. Per the germline V gene, CDR1 is KGHSH and CDR2 is LQKENI. The ends lost 2 bases at V and 3 bases at J; junction bases unmatched: 8. Pooled together were second doses at about 4 or about 12 weeks. This specimen comes from a study of T cell responses to AZD1222 COVID-19 vaccine. The study's findings and limits: An increase in Spike-specific TCR breadth and depth was observed after two AZD1222 doses. The repertoires were collected only after the peak T cell response.

Sequenced by immunoSEQ multiplex PCR; TCRdb stores in-frame clones only, minus some. The sample carries 120,000 or so clones, about 88% recorded once. This sequence joins TRBV18 and TRBJ1-4; 11 nucleotides line up with TRBD1. Material: peripheral blood, obtained 28 days after the second AZD1222 dose. This TCR was recovered from an adult who received the AZD1222 COVID-19 vaccine. CDR3 nucleotides: TGTGCCAGCTCACCAGGGACAGGGGGATTATCGGCTAATGAAAAACTGTTTTTT. Amino acid sequence: CASSPGTGGLSANEKLFF.